Below are 11 T cell receptor beta chains sequenced from a single sample in a study of cytomegalovirus exposure and HLA in healthy donors. Primers: 60 Vbeta forward and 13 Jbeta reverse. The table came from immunoSEQ multiplex PCR; TCRdb's copy has only in-frame clones and leaves some out. The data show roughly 96,000 clones, about 70% seen once. Sequencing was carried out using PBMCs. Every receptor here comes from a female donor in good health and CMV-seropositive.

On this clone: The conserved final phenylalanine or tryptophan is absent from the CDR3, which likely points to a read error. The genes are TRBV29-1 and TRBJ2-2; 9 nucleotides agree with TRBD1. Germline V gives CDR1 SQVTM, CDR2 ANQGSEA. The junction had 11 bases not matched to a gene; V was cut back by 7 bases and J by 5 bases. This CDR3 region has 15 residues. The CDR3 protein is CSAQSGTGQTGELFV. CDR3 nucleotides: TGCAGCGCCCAGAGCGGGACAGGGCAAACCGGGGAGCTGTTTGTT.

This CDR3 is CASRLGLAAGEQYF. CDR3 DNA: TGTGCCAGCAGACTGGGACTGGCAGCGGGCGAGCAGTACTTC. The chain combines TRBV5-6 with TRBJ2-7, with D tentatively TRBD2 (6 bases). Deletions cut 5 bases from V and 6 bases from J, with 18 bases between. The germline V gene has CDR1 SGHDT and CDR2 YYEEEE. The CDR3 sequence is 14 residues long.

With respect to this clone: Other DNA sequences in the same sample also yield this CDR3. The CDR3 protein is CASSLAGGGETQYF. CDR3 in DNA: TGTGCCAGCAGTTTAGCGGGGGGGGGAGAGACCCAGTACTTC. V is TRBV5-4 and J is TRBJ2-5; TRBD2 matches at 11 bases. V shed 5 bases, J shed 4 bases, and the junction held 4 bases outside the gene matches. The CDR3 has 14 amino acids. Germline V gene sequence: CDR1 SGHNT, CDR2 YYREEE (reference sequence). Based on the CDR3 plus reference TRBV5-4 and TRBJ2-5, the full variable domain is ETGVTQSPTHLIKTRGQQVTLRCSSQSGHNTVSWYQQALGQGPQFIFQYYREEENGRGNFPPRFSGLQFPNYSSELNVNALELDDSALYLCASSLAGGGETQYFGPGTRLLVL.

The V and J genes are TRBV9 and TRBJ2-1; D is unresolved. Trimming pared 4 bases from V and 4 bases from J, leaving 12 bases between. There are 14 residues in the CDR3. CDR1 SGDLS and CDR2 YYNGEE come from the germline V gene. The CDR3 loop reads CASSLSDGYNEQFF. The CDR3 DNA follows: TGTGCCAGCAGCCTTTCCGACGGGTACAATGAGCAGTTCTTC.

The CDR3 bases are TGTGCCAGCAGCTTAGCCCCGAGAGGGAGGCTTGGCTCACCCCTCCACTTT. Amino acids: CASSLAPRGRLGSPLHF. This chain links TRBV7-6 with TRBJ1-6; D remains unclear. Germline lookup yields CDR1 SGHVS and CDR2 FNYEAQ. V lost 0 bases, J lost 10 bases, and 19 bases lay in between. The CDR3 sequence is 17 residues long.

This clone was seen more than once but under ten times. The chain links TRBV7-2 to TRBJ1-6; D might be TRBD1 (5 bases). The V and J ends lost 11 bases and 5 bases respectively, with 13 bases between them. From germline, CDR1 is SGHTA and CDR2 FQGNSA. The CDR3 is made up of 13 amino acids. Written as DNA, the CDR3 is TGTGCCGGGAAGACAGTCAATAATTCACCCCTCCACTTT. This gives the protein CAGKTVNNSPLHF.

The CDR3 here is CAITQADRASSGANVLTF. CDR3 nucleotide sequence: TGTGCCATCACCCAAGCGGACAGGGCCAGCTCTGGGGCCAACGTCCTGACTTTC. The genes are TRBV10-3 and TRBJ2-6; 8 bases are shared with TRBD1. Trimming at V came to 7 bases and at J to 0 bases, leaving 11 bases not matched to a gene. The germline V gene has CDR1 ENHRY and CDR2 SYGVKD. There are 18 residues in the CDR3.

This sequence joins TRBV6-4 and TRBJ2-2; D unresolved. Germline V gene sequence: CDR1 MRHNA, CDR2 SNTAGT. The CDR3 has 13 amino acids. The ends were cut back, 0 bases at V and 5 bases at J, with 4 bases in the middle. The CDR3 DNA is TGTGCCAGCAGTGACTCGGAGACCGGGGAGCTGTTTTTT. Amino acid sequence: CASSDSETGELFF.

This CDR3 reads CASSPGRQSNQPQHF. As DNA, the CDR3 is TGCGCCAGCAGCCCGGGGAGGCAAAGCAATCAGCCCCAGCATTTT. This chain uses TRBV4-1 with TRBJ1-5; no firm D call. The CDR3 is made up of 15 amino acids. Trimming cost V 4 bases and J 1 base, with 11 bases left between them. CDR1 MGHRA and CDR2 YSYEKL come from the germline V gene.

The chain has TRBV7-2 and TRBJ1-1; D is unclear. CDR3 length: 14 residues. Germline-derived CDR1 and CDR2 are SGHTA and FQGNSA. The V end lost 2 bases, the J end lost 12 bases, and 19 bases lay between the germline ends. CDR3 residues: CASSLRGAGSTPFF. The DNA for the CDR3 is TGTGCCAGCAGCTTACGGGGAGCGGGGTCGACACCTTTCTTT. Full variable domain (outside the CDR3, taken from reference TRBV7-2 and TRBJ1-1): GAGVSQSPSNKVTEKGKDVELRCDPISGHTALYWYRQSLGQGLEFLIYFQGNSAPDKSGLPSDRFSAERTGGSVSTLTIQRTQQEDSAVYLCASSLRGAGSTPFFGQGTRLTVV.

The chain has TRBV30 and TRBJ2-7; TRBD1 aligns across 8 bases. Germline V gene sequence: CDR1 GTSNPN, CDR2 SVGIG (reference sequence). J lost 13 bases, V lost 8 bases, and 16 bases had no gene match. CDR3 size: 12 residues. CDR3 protein: CAGDDRGRRLYF. The CDR3 nucleotides are TGTGCCGGAGACGACAGGGGAAGGCGGCTTTACTTC.